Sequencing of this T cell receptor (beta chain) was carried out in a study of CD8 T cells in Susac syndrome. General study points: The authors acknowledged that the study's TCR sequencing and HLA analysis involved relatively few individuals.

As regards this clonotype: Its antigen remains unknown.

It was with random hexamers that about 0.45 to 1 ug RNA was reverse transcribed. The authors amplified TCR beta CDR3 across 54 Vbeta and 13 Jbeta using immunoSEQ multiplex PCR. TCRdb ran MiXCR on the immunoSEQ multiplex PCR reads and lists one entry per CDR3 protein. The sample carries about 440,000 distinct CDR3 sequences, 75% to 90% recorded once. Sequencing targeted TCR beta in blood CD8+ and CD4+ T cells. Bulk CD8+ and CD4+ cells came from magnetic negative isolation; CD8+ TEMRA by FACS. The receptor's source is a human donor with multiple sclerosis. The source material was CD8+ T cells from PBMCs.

The CDR3 spells CASSILQGSTEAFF. The CDR3 DNA follows: TGTGCCAGTAGTATCCTACAGGGGAGCACTGAAGCTTTCTTT. V gene TRBV19 combines with J gene TRBJ1-1, with TRBD1 matching over 7 bases. The germline V gene has CDR1 LNHDA and CDR2 SQIVND (reference sequence). V lost 3 bases, J lost 4 bases, and 5 bases stayed unmatched. This CDR3 has 14 residues. Using reference TRBV19 and TRBJ1-1 for the parts outside the CDR3, the full variable domain is DGGITQSPKYLFRKEGQNVTLSCEQNLNHDAMYWYRQDPGQGLRLIYYSQIVNDFQKGDIAEGYSVSREKKESFPLTVTSAQKNPTAFYLCASSILQGSTEAFFGQGTRLTVV.